Listed here is a single T cell receptor beta chain. The data were taken from a study of OX40 agonist ivuxolimab in advanced cancers. For the study at large: Patients were dosed intravenously with ivuxolimab at 0.01 to 10 mg/kg every 2 weeks. With a range of roughly 23 to 90, age averaged roughly 60 years, and 75% to 90% were male.

TCRdb keeps only in-frame clones here, not all; method: immunoSEQ multiplex PCR. In the table there are fewer than 90,000 clones, 91% of which are singletons. On cycle 4 day 1 and cycle 7 day 1, as well as at baseline, blood was sampled. V trimming: 1 base; J trimming: 7 bases; junction bases outside the gene matches: 5. Germline V lookup: CDR1 GTSNPN, CDR2 SVGIG (reference sequence). CDR3 length: 14 amino acids. The sample in question was CD4+ or CD8+ T cells sorted from blood, obtained in a trial of the OX40 agonist ivuxolimab. This rearrangement joins TRBV30 to TRBJ2-2, with 8 bases that match TRBD2. The sequence came from an adult with an advanced solid tumor such as melanoma, head and neck, liver or kidney cancer. CDR3 bases: TGTGCCTGGAGTGCAAGCGGGAGCGGCGGGGAGCTGTTTTTT. Translating it yields CAWSASGSGGELFF.